This passage covers 23 T cell receptor beta chains from one sample sequenced in a study of control samples from healthy donors and cancer patients. TCRdb keeps only in-frame clones here, not all; method: immunoSEQ multiplex PCR. The table includes 76,000 or so clones, approximately 91% detected once. The sequencing sample was made of PBMCs. The receptors were gathered from a woman aged 45-65 years with colorectal cancer.

The rearrangement links TRBV6-2 or TRBV6-3 to TRBJ2-7; 9 nucleotides agree with TRBD2. V shed 4 bases, J shed 2 bases, and the junction held 9 bases outside the gene matches. The CDR3 has 16 amino acids. Germline CDR1 MNHEY, CDR2 SVGEGT. In nucleotides, the CDR3 is TGTGCCAGCAGTTTTAAGACTAGCGGCTCGCCCTACGAGCAGTACGTC. This translates into CASSFKTSGSPYEQYV.

The chain joins TRBV10-1 to TRBJ2-3; 7 bases fit TRBD2. The V gene's germline CDR1 is WNHNN and CDR2 SYGVQD (reference sequence). Trimming took 6 bases from V and 4 from J; bases not matched to a gene: 7. CDR3 length: 14 amino acids. CDR3 amino acids: CASRSGLDADTQYF. The CDR3 DNA follows: TGCGCCAGCAGGTCTGGACTAGACGCAGATACGCAGTATTTT.

The chain combines TRBV9 with TRBJ1-5; 9 bases fit TRBD1. This CDR3 is 15 amino acids long. V lost 2 bases, J lost 6 bases, and 6 bases stayed unmatched. Germline-derived CDR1 and CDR2 are SGDLS and YYNGEE. The CDR3 reads CASSVGTGTGQPQHF. In nucleotides, the CDR3 is TGTGCCAGCAGCGTCGGGACAGGGACCGGTCAGCCCCAGCATTTT. The full variable domain, completed using reference TRBV9 and TRBJ1-5, is DSGVTQTPKHLITATGQRVTLRCSPRSGDLSVYWYQQSLDQGLQFLIQYYNGEERAKGNILERFSAQQFPDLHSELNLSSLELGDSALYFCASSVGTGTGQPQHFGDGTRLSIL.

The chain uses TRBV19 and TRBJ1-4, with TRBD1 identical over 7 bases. Germline lookup yields CDR1 LNHDA and CDR2 SQIVND (reference sequence). CDR3 length: 16 amino acids. Trimming at V came to 4 bases and at J to 12 bases, leaving 17 bases not matched to a gene. This chain's CDR3 is CASSKKHYRQGGQLFF. Here the CDR3 DNA reads TGTGCCAGTAGTAAAAAACACTACAGACAGGGAGGACAACTGTTTTTT.

V usage is TRBV6-2 or TRBV6-3 and J usage is TRBJ1-2; 7 bases are a match to TRBD1. The CDR3 covers 13 residues. Germline CDR1 and CDR2: MNHEY and SVGEGT. Germline trimming cut 5 bases from V and 4 bases from J; bases unmatched to any gene: 4. The CDR3 region has the DNA TGTGCCAGCAGTCCGGGACAGCTCTATGGCTACACCTTC. Amino acids: CASSPGQLYGYTF.

The CDR3 DNA follows: TGTGCCAGCAGCTTAGCGCAGGGCACCTGGAAAGGCTACACCTTC. This translates into CASSLAQGTWKGYTF. This chain joins TRBV7-8 and TRBJ1-2, with D maybe TRBD1 (5 bases). The CDR3 spans 15 residues. The V gene's germline CDR1 is SGHVS and CDR2 FQNEAQ. Deletions cut 0 bases from V and 8 bases from J, with 16 bases between.

This chain connects TRBV7-9 to TRBJ2-5, with D unclear. The germline V gene encodes CDR1 SEHNR and CDR2 FQNEAQ (reference sequence). This CDR3 has 13 amino acids. Trimming shortened V by 2 bases and J by 2 bases, and 6 bases separated the two germline ends. CDR3 residues: CASSLTPQETQYF. In DNA form, the CDR3 reads TGTGCCAGCAGCTTAACTCCTCAAGAGACCCAGTACTTC.

The CDR3 loop is CASSPTRDRGMDEQFF. The DNA of the CDR3 is TGTGCCAGCAGCCCTACCCGGGACAGGGGAATGGATGAGCAGTTCTTC. The chain recombines TRBV7-2 with TRBJ2-1, with 10 bases identical to TRBD1. The junction had 12 bases not matched to a gene; V was cut back by 5 bases and J by 8 bases. This CDR3 is 16 amino acids long. Looked up from germline, CDR1 is SGHTA and CDR2 is FQGNSA.

This clone came up once. CDR3 bases: TGTGCCAGCAGTAACACAGGGGTCGGGACCGGGGAGCTGTTTTTT. This codes for CASSNTGVGTGELFF. The rearrangement joins TRBV6-6 to TRBJ2-2; 7 bases are a match to TRBD1. Germline loops: CDR1 MNHNY, CDR2 SVGAGI (reference sequence). The CDR3 contains 15 residues. Trimming at V came to 5 bases and at J to 5 bases, leaving 8 bases not matched to a gene.

The V call is TRBV12-3 or TRBV12-4, the J call TRBJ1-5; perhaps TRBD1 as D (5 bases). The CDR3 has 13 residues. Trimming shortened V by 6 bases and J by 7 bases, and 13 bases separated the two germline ends. CDR3 DNA sequence: TGTGCCAGCAGACAGGAATTTAACCAGCCCCAGCATTTT. Translated: CASRQEFNQPQHF.

The chain employs TRBV6-5 and TRBJ1-4, with D unclear. Germline V gene data show CDR1 as MNHEY and CDR2 as SVGAGI. The germline V and J ends were trimmed by 8 bases and 0 bases, with 7 bases remaining between them. The CDR3 sequence is 13 residues long. The CDR3: CASEAATNEKLFF. The CDR3, as DNA: TGTGCCAGCGAGGCGGCAACTAATGAAAAACTGTTTTTT.

The chain links TRBV10-3 to TRBJ2-1; no definite D call. V lost 6 bases and J 8 bases, leaving 14 bases between the germline ends. Looked up from germline, CDR1 is ENHRY and CDR2 is SYGVKD. CDR3 size: 13 residues. CDR3 sequence: CAIRVPPGDEQFF. The CDR3 DNA follows: TGTGCCATCAGGGTCCCTCCTGGGGATGAGCAGTTCTTC.

CDR3: CAWSRTLNTEAFF. Written as DNA, the CDR3 is TGTGCCTGGAGTAGGACTTTGAACACTGAAGCTTTCTTT. The genes are TRBV30 and TRBJ1-1; D gene unclear. The germline V gene has CDR1 GTSNPN and CDR2 SVGIG (reference sequence). The CDR3 length is 13 residues. V was pared by 2 bases and J by 0 bases, with 7 bases between.

The V call is TRBV29-1, the J call TRBJ1-1, with 7 bases aligning to TRBD1. Germline trimming cut 4 bases from V and 8 bases from J; bases unmatched to any gene: 4. The CDR3 extends over 11 amino acids. Germline assignment: CDR1 SQVTM and CDR2 ANQGSEA. The CDR3 protein is CSVARGAEAFF. CDR3 bases: TGCAGCGTTGCCAGGGGGGCGGAAGCTTTCTTT.

J is TRBJ1-4 and V is TRBV6-6; 9 nucleotides align to TRBD1. Trimming took 5 bases from V and 7 from J; bases not matched to a gene: 17. Germline assignment: CDR1 MNHNY and CDR2 SVGAGI (reference sequence). The CDR3 length is 18 residues. The CDR3 region is CASSPRDRALRIPEKLFF. For the CDR3, the DNA is TGTGCCAGCAGTCCCCGGGACAGGGCCCTTCGAATCCCTGAAAAACTGTTTTTT.

The CDR3 bases are TGTGCCAGCAGCTTAGCCTGGACAGGGGGCGGCTACACCTTC. Protein sequence: CASSLAWTGGGYTF. The rearrangement joins TRBV7-2 to TRBJ1-2; TRBD1 matches at 11 bases. This CDR3 has 14 amino acids. CDR1 and CDR2 from the germline V gene are SGHTA and FQGNSA. With V trimmed by 0 bases and J by 8 bases, 2 bases remained unmatched. Using reference TRBV7-2 and TRBJ1-2 for the parts outside the CDR3, the full variable domain is GAGVSQSPSNKVTEKGKDVELRCDPISGHTALYWYRQSLGQGLEFLIYFQGNSAPDKSGLPSDRFSAERTGGSVSTLTIQRTQQEDSAVYLCASSLAWTGGGYTFGSGTRLTVV.

In DNA form, the CDR3 reads TGTGCCAGCAGCTTAGCACAGGGATTGGGTGGCTACACCTTC. Translated, it gives CASSLAQGLGGYTF. The chain uses TRBV7-2 and TRBJ1-2, with TRBD1 as a possible D gene (6 bases). This CDR3 is built from 14 residues. Trimming stripped 0 bases from V and 7 bases from J, with 12 bases between. Germline CDR1 and CDR2: SGHTA and FQGNSA.

The chain couples TRBV6-6 to TRBJ1-1; TRBD1 is a possible D gene (5 bases). Trimming removed 0 bases at V and 5 bases at J, with 7 bases between. The germline CDR1 and CDR2 sequences are MNHNY and SVGAGI (reference sequence). The CDR3 length is 13 residues. The DNA for the CDR3 is TGTGCCAGCAGTTACTCGGGGGAGACTGAAGCTTTCTTT. This sequence encodes CASSYSGETEAFF.

This chain uses TRBV6-5 with TRBJ1-6; D gene uncertain. V was shortened by 4 bases and J by 9 bases, with 7 bases between the two germline ends. The CDR3 sequence is 12 residues long. The V gene's germline CDR1 is MNHEY and CDR2 SVGAGI. The CDR3, as DNA: TGTGCCAGCAGTTTCGAGGGTTCACCCCTCCACTTT. It encodes CASSFEGSPLHF.

The V and J genes are TRBV2 and TRBJ1-6; possibly TRBD1 for D (6 bases). Trimming shortened V by 7 bases and J by 7 bases, and 14 bases separated the two germline ends. Germline lookup yields CDR1 SNHLY and CDR2 FYNNEI. This CDR3 spans 14 amino acids. Here the CDR3 reads CASTEGHANSPLHF. The CDR3 nucleotides read TGTGCCAGCACCGAGGGACATGCGAATTCACCCCTCCACTTT.

CDR3 bases: TGTGCCAGCAGCCCTAGCGGGGGTCAAGGTACGCAGTATTTT. Translating it yields CASSPSGGQGTQYF. V usage is TRBV7-6 and J usage is TRBJ2-3, with 10 bases fitting TRBD2. There are 14 residues in the CDR3. Germline trimming cut 5 bases from V and 8 bases from J; bases unmatched to any gene: 7. Germline V CDR1 and CDR2: SGHVS, FNYEAQ.

The chain recombines TRBV27 with TRBJ2-1; D unclear. CDR1 and CDR2 from the germline V gene are MNHEY and SMNVEV (reference sequence). The ends were cut back, 5 bases at V and 0 bases at J, with 11 bases in the middle. This CDR3 is built from 15 residues. CDR3 loop: CASSPSAASYNEQFF. The CDR3 bases are TGTGCCAGCAGTCCCTCAGCTGCCTCCTACAATGAGCAGTTCTTC.

This chain uses TRBV18 with TRBJ2-5; 7 nucleotides align to TRBD1. The J segment lost 5 bases and the V segment lost 6 bases, leaving 12 bases of the junction unmatched. Germline V CDR1 and CDR2: KGHSH, LQKENI. The CDR3 consists of 15 residues. As DNA, the CDR3 is TGTGCCAGCTCGATCGGGACAGCGAAAGTGGAGACCCAGTACTTC. Translation gives CASSIGTAKVETQYF.